Below, 10 T cell receptor beta chains from the same sample are listed, as sequenced in a study of control samples from healthy donors and cancer patients. Generated by immunoSEQ multiplex PCR, the TCRdb table keeps only in-frame clones and is missing some. Of about 100,000 clones in the sample, 92% were seen once. Sequenced sample: blood. The receptors originated from a human donor in good health. The donor label of this sample is uncertain.

Here the CDR3 DNA reads TGTGCCAGCTCACCACCGCGGCCAACAGCTCGGGAAAAACTGTTTTTT. Translated, it gives CASSPPRPTAREKLFF. The J gene is TRBJ1-4, the V gene TRBV18; D unresolved. The CDR3 is 16 residues long. Trimming left V 0 bases short and J 8 bases short, with 16 bases between. Per the germline V gene, CDR1 is KGHSH and CDR2 is LQKENI.

This clone was picked up a small number of times. The V call is TRBV3-1 (or the pseudogene TRBV3-2), the J call TRBJ2-1; D gene uncertain. The CDR3 sequence is 13 residues long. Trimming left V 0 bases short and J 4 bases short, with 4 bases between. The germline gives CDR1 LGHDT, CDR2 YNNKEL (reference sequence). The CDR3 DNA reads TGTGCCAGCAGCCAAGAGGATTACAATGAGCAGTTCTTC. Amino acids: CASSQEDYNEQFF.

V is TRBV29-1 and J is TRBJ2-1; no definite D call. Trimming cost V 4 bases and J 7 bases, with 5 bases left between them. The CDR3 covers 10 residues. Germline V gives CDR1 SQVTM, CDR2 ANQGSEA. The CDR3 spells CSVGGNEQFF. The CDR3 coding sequence is TGCAGCGTTGGGGGTAATGAGCAGTTCTTC.

The rearrangement joins TRBV6-2 or TRBV6-3 to TRBJ2-3; D is unclear. The V gene's germline CDR1 is MNHEY and CDR2 SVGEGT. V shed 2 bases and J shed 4 bases, with 10 bases lying between them. The CDR3 has 14 amino acids. In DNA, the CDR3 is TGTGCCAGCAGTTACAGTTTTGAGGCAGATACGCAGTATTTT. Its protein product is CASSYSFEADTQYF.

This chain joins TRBV5-4 and TRBJ2-7; D tentatively reads TRBD1 or TRBD2 (6 bases each). The CDR3 spans 16 residues. The ends were cut back, 3 bases at V and 2 bases at J, with 18 bases in the middle. Germline V lookup: CDR1 SGHNT, CDR2 YYREEE (reference sequence). This chain's CDR3 is CASSSVGGRGAYEQYF. CDR3 in DNA: TGTGCCAGCAGCTCCGTTGGGGGTAGGGGGGCCTACGAGCAGTACTTC.

The V call is TRBV5-1, the J call TRBJ2-2; 8 bases align to TRBD2. The CDR3 extends over 18 amino acids. The V gene end was trimmed by 3 bases and the J gene end by 1 base; junction bases not matched to a gene: 11. CDR1 and CDR2 (germline): SGHRS, YFSETQ. The CDR3 coding sequence is TGCGCCAGCAGCTCTCCGGGGAGCGGGAGACTGAACACCGGGGAGCTGTTTTTT. Amino acid sequence: CASSSPGSGRLNTGELFF. Full variable domain (rest looked up from reference TRBV5-1 and TRBJ2-2): KAGVTQTPRYLIKTRGQQVTLSCSPISGHRSVSWYQQTPGQGLQFLFEYFSETQRNKGNFPGRFSGRQFSNSRSEMNVSTLELGDSALYLCASSSPGSGRLNTGELFFGEGSRLTVL.

The V gene is TRBV19, the J gene TRBJ1-1, with 9 positions matching TRBD1. Germline V lookup: CDR1 LNHDA, CDR2 SQIVND (reference sequence). The CDR3 consists of 16 residues. V gave up 5 bases and J gave up 6 bases; unmatched junction bases: 13. Written as DNA, the CDR3 is TGTGCCAGTAGTTTGTCCTTCTGGGACAGGGATTCTGAAGCTTTCTTT. It specifies CASSLSFWDRDSEAFF.

This chain joins TRBV6-5 and TRBJ2-5; D uncertain. The CDR3 has 12 residues. Trimming left V 6 bases short and J 1 base short, with 6 bases between. In germline, CDR1 is MNHEY, CDR2 SVGAGI. The CDR3 reads CASRLTQETQYF. DNA of the CDR3: TGTGCCAGCAGACTGACCCAAGAGACCCAGTACTTC.

The rearrangement joins TRBV9 to TRBJ1-4; 10 bases line up with TRBD1. The germline V gene encodes CDR1 SGDLS and CDR2 YYNGEE. The CDR3 totals 15 residues. Trimming took 3 bases from V and 4 from J; bases not matched to a gene: 3. The CDR3 bases are TGTGCCAGCAGCGGCGGGACAGGGGTTAATGAAAAACTGTTTTTT. Translated, it gives CASSGGTGVNEKLFF.

This clone was seen only a few times. This sequence joins TRBV5-1 and TRBJ1-6, with D unclear. From germline, CDR1 is SGHRS and CDR2 YFSETQ. The V end was cut by 4 bases, the J end by 10 bases, with 9 bases between. CDR3 length: 12 amino acids. CDR3 loop: CASSPDGSPLHF. In DNA, the CDR3 is TGCGCCAGCAGCCCGGACGGGTCACCCCTCCACTTT.